The 24 T cell receptor beta chains below were found in one sample sequenced in a study of T cell responses to AZD1222 COVID-19 vaccine. TCRdb's copy holds only in-frame clones and misses some; the assay was immunoSEQ multiplex PCR. In the table there are some 200,000 clones, roughly 92% of which are singletons. This specimen was peripheral blood, taken 28 days after the second AZD1222 dose. The origin of the receptors is an adult who received the AZD1222 COVID-19 vaccine.

The chain uses TRBV5-5 and TRBJ2-4; D not resolved. Deletions cut 0 bases from V and 2 bases from J, with 3 bases between. This CDR3 contains 13 residues. Germline assignment: CDR1 SGHKS and CDR2 YYEKEE (reference sequence). CDR3 in amino acids: CASSLEPKNIQYF. The CDR3 nucleotides read TGTGCCAGCAGCTTGGAACCCAAAAACATTCAGTACTTC.

The genes are TRBV7-2 and TRBJ1-4; D gene unclear. V was pared by 3 bases and J by 8 bases, with 13 bases between. CDR3 length: 14 residues. The V gene's germline CDR1 is SGHTA and CDR2 FQGNSA. In DNA form, the CDR3 reads TGTGCCAGCAGCTTCGGGTACGGGAGGGAAAAACTGTTTTTT. It yields the protein CASSFGYGREKLFF.

This chain connects TRBV30 to TRBJ1-1, with TRBD1 as a possible D gene (5 bases). Germline assignment: CDR1 GTSNPN and CDR2 SVGIG (reference sequence). V was trimmed by 5 bases and J by 6 bases, leaving 10 bases between them. This CDR3 spans 11 amino acids. CDR3 in DNA: TGTGCCTGGGATGGGACGGCTGAAGCTTTCTTT. Translation: CAWDGTAEAFF.

The chain combines TRBV7-3 with TRBJ2-7, with 11 bases identical to TRBD2. With V trimmed by 2 bases and J by 2 bases, 5 bases remained unmatched. The CDR3 runs to 16 residues. CDR1 is SGHTA and CDR2 is FQGTGA in the germline V gene. CDR3 sequence (DNA): TGTGCCAGCAGCTTATCCGGGACTAGCGGTACCTACGAGCAGTACTTC. This codes for CASSLSGTSGTYEQYF. Complete variable domain (other parts from reference TRBV7-3 and TRBJ2-7): GAGVSQTPSNKVTEKGKYVELRCDPISGHTALYWYRQSLGQGPEFLIYFQGTGAADDSGLPNDRFFAVRPEGSVSTLKIQRTERGDSAVYLCASSLSGTSGTYEQYFGPGTRLTVT.

V is TRBV10-3 and J is TRBJ1-4; D is possibly TRBD1 (6 bases). There are 15 residues in the CDR3. Germline values: CDR1 ENHRY, CDR2 SYGVKD. Trimming pared 0 bases from V and 13 bases from J, leaving 18 bases between. The CDR3 reads CAISESTTGLPRLFF. The CDR3 nucleotides are TGTGCCATCAGTGAGTCCACGACAGGCCTTCCGCGACTGTTTTTT.

The rearrangement links TRBV1 to TRBJ2-6; no check of the table's D call, TRBD2, against the DNA was made. TRBV1 is tagged as a pseudogene. CDR3 length equals 20 residues. CDR3 in amino acids: CTSSQDGSGRRFIGANVLTF. CDR3 DNA: TGCACCAGCAGCCAAGATGGTAGCGGGAGGAGGTTTATAGGGGCCAACGTCCTGACTTTC.

This clone has only one observation. The rearrangement uses TRBV19 and TRBJ1-1, with D possibly TRBD1 on 6 matching bases. CDR3 length: 14 residues. Trimming cost V 6 bases and J 0 bases, with 11 bases left between them. Per germline, CDR1 LNHDA and CDR2 SQIVND (reference sequence). CDR3 region: CASRIGTMNTEAFF. In DNA form, the CDR3 reads TGTGCCAGTAGAATCGGGACAATGAACACTGAAGCTTTCTTT.

This chain connects TRBV18 to TRBJ1-5; 7 bases are shared with TRBD1. The CDR3 has 16 residues. Germline V gives CDR1 KGHSH, CDR2 LQKENI. With 4 bases clipped from V and 6 bases from J, the junction kept 12 bases outside the gene matches. For the CDR3, the DNA is TGTGCCAGCTCACTGGGCGGGACAGCCGCCGGTCAGCCCCAGCATTTT. It is translated as CASSLGGTAAGQPQHF.

CDR3 loop: CASSRLDGYTF. CDR3 DNA sequence: TGTGCCAGCAGCCGCCTTGATGGCTACACCTTC. V and J are TRBV11-2 and TRBJ1-2; D gene ambiguous. Deletions cut 5 bases from V and 6 bases from J, with 7 bases between. Germline lookup yields CDR1 SGHAT and CDR2 FQNNGV. The CDR3 has 11 residues. Supplemented by reference TRBV11-2 and TRBJ1-2, the full variable domain reads EAGVAQSPRYKIIEKRQSVAFWCNPISGHATLYWYQQILGQGPKLLIQFQNNGVVDDSQLPKDRFSAERLKGVDSTLKIQPAKLEDSAVYLCASSRLDGYTFGSGTRLTVV.

The chain carries TRBV5-6 and TRBJ1-1; D remains unclear. The CDR3 length is 13 residues. The V end lost 6 bases, the J end lost 1 base, and 10 bases lay between the germline ends. Germline CDR1 and CDR2: SGHDT and YYEEEE. The DNA for the CDR3 is TGTGCCAGCACAGTAATGGGGAACACTGAAGCTTTCTTT. Translating gives CASTVMGNTEAFF.

CDR3 sequence: CASSLRGGRRWETQYF. Written as DNA, the CDR3 is TGCGCCAGCAGCTTGCGGGGGGGAAGAAGGTGGGAGACCCAGTACTTC. V usage is TRBV5-1 and J usage is TRBJ2-5; 8 bases align to TRBD2. CDR1 and CDR2 from the germline V gene are SGHRS and YFSETQ. The CDR3 length is 16 residues. The V segment lost 1 base and the J segment 5 bases; nucleotides outside the gene matches: 10.

V and J are TRBV5-1 and TRBJ2-4; D not resolved. Trimming cost V 7 bases and J 0 bases, with 26 bases left between them. Germline V gene data show CDR1 as SGHRS and CDR2 as YFSETQ. The CDR3 contains 19 residues. The CDR3 region has the DNA TGCGCCAGCGCACCCTGGGTACAGACCTTGCCTATAGCCAAAAACATTCAGTACTTC. Translated: CASAPWVQTLPIAKNIQYF.

This clone was seen just once. The rearrangement joins TRBV9 to TRBJ1-6, with D possibly matching TRBD1 (5 bases). V was pared by 0 bases and J by 9 bases, with 13 bases between. The CDR3 is 15 amino acids. In germline, CDR1 is SGDLS, CDR2 YYNGEE. The CDR3 nucleotides read TGTGCCAGCAGCGTAGCCGGACAAGGTCGTTCACCCCTCCACTTT. Amino acids: CASSVAGQGRSPLHF.

The chain carries TRBV3-1 (or the pseudogene TRBV3-2) and TRBJ2-1; a possible D gene is TRBD2 (6 bases). Germline-derived CDR1 and CDR2 are LGHDT and YNNKEL (reference sequence). This CDR3 is built from 15 residues. The V end was cut by 4 bases, the J end by 4 bases, with 14 bases between. CDR3 in DNA: TGTGCCAGCAGCCCGGCGGGGTCCTATTACAATGAGCAGTTCTTC. Its translation is CASSPAGSYYNEQFF.

This chain connects TRBV5-1 to TRBJ2-3; D is undetermined. Germline V gene data show CDR1 as SGHRS and CDR2 as YFSETQ. With 5 bases removed from V and 0 bases from J, the gap between germline ends came to 13 bases. There are 15 residues in the CDR3. The CDR3 sequence: CASRWGSFSTDTQYF. The DNA of the CDR3 is TGCGCCAGCAGATGGGGATCATTTAGCACAGATACGCAGTATTTT.

Here the CDR3 reads CSVEGGSGYYGYTF. In DNA form, the CDR3 reads TGCAGCGTTGAAGGAGGTAGCGGATACTATGGCTACACCTTC. The V call is TRBV29-1, the J call TRBJ1-2, with no clear D. Germline values: CDR1 SQVTM, CDR2 ANQGSEA. V lost 1 base, J lost 3 bases, and 12 bases lay in between. This CDR3 contains 14 residues.

This clone was detected once. This chain links TRBV3-1 (or the pseudogene TRBV3-2) with TRBJ1-2; 10 bases align to TRBD1. Germline V lookup: CDR1 LGHDT, CDR2 YNNKEL (reference sequence). This CDR3 has 15 amino acids. The V segment lost 6 bases and the J segment 2 bases; nucleotides outside the gene matches: 6. This chain's CDR3 is CASRPRQGANYGYTF. CDR3 nucleotides: TGTGCCAGCAGGCCAAGACAGGGGGCGAACTATGGCTACACCTTC.

The chain couples TRBV2 to TRBJ2-3; 10 positions match TRBD2. The CDR3 is made up of 13 amino acids. The ends lost 7 bases at V and 8 bases at J; junction bases unmatched: 6. Germline V gene sequence: CDR1 SNHLY, CDR2 FYNNEI. CDR3 protein: CASTSGSMITQYF. The CDR3 bases are TGTGCCAGCACTAGCGGGAGTATGATTACGCAGTATTTT.

This clone came up once. The V and J genes are TRBV27 and TRBJ2-7; TRBD2 matches 9 bases. Germline assignment: CDR1 MNHEY and CDR2 SMNVEV (reference sequence). This CDR3 is 17 amino acids long. The ends lost 2 bases at V and 0 bases at J; junction bases unmatched: 8. The CDR3 spells CASSLLREGPGSYEQYF. CDR3 DNA sequence: TGTGCCAGCAGTTTACTGCGGGAGGGCCCGGGCTCCTACGAGCAGTACTTC.

The rearrangement links TRBV19 to TRBJ1-1, with a tentative D call TRBD1 (6 bases). Trimming left V 6 bases short and J 6 bases short, with 20 bases between. The CDR3 has 15 residues. Germline V gene data show CDR1 as LNHDA and CDR2 as SQIVND (reference sequence). CDR3: CASRTPGVGAPEAFF. The CDR3, as DNA: TGTGCCAGTAGAACCCCAGGGGTAGGGGCCCCTGAAGCTTTCTTT.

The CDR3 region has the DNA TGCGCCAGCAGCCACTTCCCAGGGACCTACGAGCAGTACTTC. It codes for CASSHFPGTYEQYF. The chain is built from TRBV10-2 and TRBJ2-7; D perhaps matches TRBD1 (5 bases). The CDR3 has 14 residues. Trimming took 6 bases from V and 2 from J, leaving 14 bases between them. Germline CDR1 is WSHSY and CDR2 is SAAADI.

This clone was seen only a few times. The chain's CDR3 is CASSQVRSLLTDTQYF. CDR3 nucleotides: TGTGCCAGCAGCCAAGTGAGGAGCCTTTTGACAGATACGCAGTATTTT. V is TRBV3-1 (or the pseudogene TRBV3-2) and J is TRBJ2-3; D unresolved. The CDR3 spans 16 residues. Germline V gene sequence: CDR1 LGHDT, CDR2 YNNKEL (reference sequence). The V and J ends lost 1 base and 3 bases respectively, with 14 bases between them.

This sequence joins TRBV6-5 and TRBJ2-5, with D maybe TRBD2 (7 bases). V was pared by 8 bases and J by 4 bases, with 17 bases between. The CDR3 runs to 14 residues. CDR1 and CDR2 from the germline V gene are MNHEY and SVGAGI. CDR3 nucleotides: TGTGCCAGCGCTAGGGGGAGGGGGTCAGAGACCCAGTACTTC. Translating it yields CASARGRGSETQYF.

The chain has TRBV6-5 and TRBJ1-2, with 7 bases identical to TRBD1. With V trimmed by 4 bases and J by 6 bases, 14 bases remained unmatched. Germline lookup yields CDR1 MNHEY and CDR2 SVGAGI. The CDR3 has 16 amino acids. The CDR3 reads CASSSMDRPQMDGYTF. CDR3 sequence (DNA): TGTGCCAGCAGTTCCATGGACAGGCCCCAGATGGATGGCTACACCTTC.